One sample yielded the 24 T cell receptor beta chains listed below, sequenced in a study of blood T cell repertoires in COVID-19 (dated by TCRdb to the early 2020s). The library was generated by the immunoSEQ multiplex PCR assay. TCRdb obtained this table from immuneACCESS and retained in-frame rearrangements with V and J assigned. These tables miss some clones; where compared with another copy, unresolved V genes account for less than half of the shortfall, and the remainder is unexplained. For this sample the table gives about 340,000 clones, of which around nine tenths were detected only once. The top ten hold roughly 3.4% of the sample. The sequenced sample was peripheral blood. All receptors come from a woman between 18 and 29 years old who had recovered from COVID-19.

The chain joins TRBV5-1 to TRBJ1-1; D is possibly TRBD1 (6 bases). V was clipped by 2 bases and J by 0 bases, with 14 bases between them. The V gene's germline CDR1 is SGHRS and CDR2 YFSETQ. CDR3 length: 16 amino acids. Here the CDR3 reads CASSFKPWTVNTEAFF. CDR3 coding DNA: TGCGCCAGCAGCTTCAAGCCATGGACAGTGAACACTGAAGCTTTCTTT.

The chain is built from TRBV4-3 and TRBJ2-5; 10 nucleotides align to TRBD2. CDR1 LGHNA and CDR2 YSLEER come from the germline V gene. Trimming at V came to 1 base and at J to 5 bases, leaving 4 bases not matched to a gene. This CDR3 spans 15 amino acids. The CDR3 sequence is CASSQGRAGGETQYF. CDR3 in DNA: TGCGCCAGCAGCCAAGGGCGAGCGGGAGGGGAGACCCAGTACTTC.

This clone was counted a single time. The rearrangement uses TRBV29-1 and TRBJ2-3; maybe TRBD2 (6 bases). Trimming removed 6 bases from V and 2 bases from J, with 15 bases in between. This CDR3 is 14 amino acids long. Germline CDR1 and CDR2: SQVTM and ANQGSEA. Here the CDR3 reads CSVNLRGPTDTQYF. CDR3 bases: TGCAGCGTCAATCTGCGGGGACCCACAGATACGCAGTATTTT.

V and J are TRBV7-2 and TRBJ1-2, with 8 bases that match TRBD1. J lost 5 bases, V lost 4 bases, and 9 bases had no gene match. The germline gives CDR1 SGHTA, CDR2 FQGNSA. CDR3 size: 15 residues. CDR3 DNA: TGTGCCAGCAGCTCGCAGGCAGGGGGCGGGTATGGCTACACCTTC. Translation gives CASSSQAGGGYGYTF. The full variable domain, its missing parts supplied by reference TRBV7-2 and TRBJ1-2, is GAGVSQSPSNKVTEKGKDVELRCDPISGHTALYWYRQSLGQGLEFLIYFQGNSAPDKSGLPSDRFSAERTGGSVSTLTIQRTQQEDSAVYLCASSSQAGGGYGYTFGSGTRLTVV.

This chain links TRBV20-1 with TRBJ1-3; D is ambiguous. Deletions cut 3 bases from V and 0 bases from J, with 12 bases between. This CDR3 is 15 amino acids long. CDR1 and CDR2 from the germline V gene are DFQATT and SNEGSKA (reference sequence). CDR3 in amino acids: CSASYTVDSGNTIYF. The CDR3 DNA sequence: TGCAGTGCTAGTTATACAGTAGACTCTGGAAACACCATATATTTT.

This clone has only one observation. CDR3 DNA: TGTGCCAGCAGCGGCGAGACTAGCGGGGCTGGCAATGAGCAGTTCTTC. This translates into CASSGETSGAGNEQFF. V is TRBV11-3 and J is TRBJ2-1; 11 positions match TRBD2. CDR3 length: 16 residues. In germline, CDR1 is SGHNT, CDR2 YENEEA. Unmatched junction bases numbered 9, after V lost 5 bases and J lost 6 bases.

The chain employs TRBV5-1 and TRBJ2-2, with D perhaps matching TRBD1 (5 bases). Trimming left V 4 bases short and J 4 bases short, with 11 bases between. CDR3 length equals 14 residues. Germline V gene sequence: CDR1 SGHRS, CDR2 YFSETQ. The CDR3 coding sequence is TGCGCCAGCAGCCCCAGGGATGTCACCGGGGAGCTGTTTTTT. It codes for CASSPRDVTGELFF.

The rearrangement uses TRBV10-3 and TRBJ1-1; D is unclear. The length of the CDR3 is 15 residues. The V end was cut by 0 bases, the J end by 3 bases, with 11 bases between. CDR1 and CDR2 from the germline V gene are ENHRY and SYGVKD. The CDR3 is CAISESRDGDTEAFF. The CDR3 nucleotides read TGTGCCATCAGTGAGTCGAGGGATGGGGACACTGAAGCTTTCTTT.

Here the CDR3 reads CASKQLAGDSNEQFF. The CDR3 DNA follows: TGTGCCAGCAAACAACTAGCGGGAGATAGTAATGAGCAGTTCTTC. The rearrangement links TRBV6-5 to TRBJ2-1; 11 bases line up with TRBD2. J gave up 7 bases and V 7 bases, and 9 bases lay outside the gene matches. In germline, CDR1 is MNHEY, CDR2 SVGAGI. The CDR3 is made up of 15 amino acids.

The chain combines TRBV12-5 with TRBJ2-1; D is perhaps TRBD2 (5 bases). The CDR3 sequence is 14 residues long. Looked up from germline, CDR1 is LGHNT and CDR2 is FRNRAP. The V end lost 5 bases, the J end lost 7 bases, and 15 bases lay between the germline ends. CDR3 protein: CASGSRLTRNEQFF. CDR3 bases: TGTGCTAGTGGTAGCCGACTCACTAGGAATGAGCAGTTCTTC.

This clone was picked up one time. This chain connects TRBV12-5 to TRBJ1-2, with 7 bases fitting TRBD1. CDR1 LGHNT and CDR2 FRNRAP come from the germline V gene. After removal of 6 bases from V and 4 bases from J, the junction contained 5 bases not matched to a gene. The CDR3 contains 13 residues. CDR3 protein: CASGPGTAYGYTF. The CDR3 nucleotides read TGTGCTAGTGGCCCTGGGACAGCCTATGGCTACACCTTC.

The rearrangement links TRBV5-6 to TRBJ2-7; 8 bases align to TRBD1. The CDR3 runs 15 residues. The V segment lost 4 bases and the J segment 2 bases; nucleotides outside the gene matches: 8. The germline V gene encodes CDR1 SGHDT and CDR2 YYEEEE. The CDR3 protein is CASSPEGQAPYEQYV. CDR3 DNA sequence: TGTGCCAGCAGCCCGGAGGGACAGGCTCCCTACGAGCAGTACGTC.

DNA of the CDR3: TGTGCCACCAGTGTTGCGGGGGAGACCCAGTACTTC. Amino acid sequence: CATSVAGETQYF. The chain recombines TRBV24-1 with TRBJ2-5; tentatively, D is TRBD2 (6 bases). The CDR3 runs 12 residues. Germline assignment: CDR1 KGHDR and CDR2 SFDVKD. Trimming shortened V by 5 bases and J by 5 bases, and 8 bases separated the two germline ends.

This clone was picked up one time. This chain links TRBV7-2 with TRBJ1-5; D perhaps matches TRBD1 (6 bases). The CDR3 is 12 residues long. V lost 8 bases to trimming and J lost 6 bases, with 11 bases between them. Germline V gene data show CDR1 as SGHTA and CDR2 as FQGNSA. This CDR3 is CASAQGLQPQHF. CDR3 sequence (DNA): TGTGCCAGCGCCCAGGGGCTTCAGCCCCAGCATTTT.

The sample holds one count of this clone. The gene calls are TRBV7-2 and TRBJ2-3, with TRBD1 identical over 9 bases. The germline CDR1 and CDR2 sequences are SGHTA and FQGNSA. V lost 3 bases, J lost 4 bases, and 8 bases stayed unmatched. This CDR3 region has 16 residues. The CDR3 DNA is TGTGCCAGCAGCTTCGCTCGGGACAGGGACTCAGATACGCAGTATTTT. Residues: CASSFARDRDSDTQYF.

The rearrangement uses TRBV24-1 and TRBJ1-2, with 7 positions matching TRBD1. The CDR3 contains 15 residues. Germline V CDR1 and CDR2: KGHDR, SFDVKD. V trimming: 3 bases; J trimming: 0 bases; junction bases outside the gene matches: 3. The CDR3: CATSDGDSPNYGYTF. DNA of the CDR3: TGTGCCACCAGTGATGGGGACAGCCCTAACTATGGCTACACCTTC.

The chain links TRBV3-1 (or the pseudogene TRBV3-2) to TRBJ2-7, with D possibly TRBD1 on 5 matching bases. The CDR3 length is 14 residues. With 11 bases removed from V and 2 bases from J, the gap between germline ends came to 19 bases. Germline CDR1 reads LGHDT; CDR2 reads YNNKEL (reference sequence). The CDR3 region is CAGGTLQTAYEQYV. CDR3 coding DNA: TGTGCCGGCGGAACACTGCAGACAGCCTACGAGCAGTACGTC.

The rearrangement joins TRBV24-1 to TRBJ1-1; D remains unclear. This CDR3 contains 13 residues. The germline V gene encodes CDR1 KGHDR and CDR2 SFDVKD. The V and J ends lost 1 base and 7 bases respectively, with 9 bases between them. The CDR3 region is CATSDFRGLEAFF. The CDR3 coding sequence is TGTGCCACCAGTGATTTCAGAGGGCTTGAAGCTTTCTTT.

J is TRBJ1-6 and V is TRBV2; D is unclear. V dropped 1 base and J dropped 8 bases, with 9 bases sitting between them. Germline loops: CDR1 SNHLY, CDR2 FYNNEI. The CDR3 has 14 amino acids. In nucleotides, the CDR3 is TGTGCCAGCAGTGAAGTCTCCGGTGATTCACCCCTCCACTTT. Translation gives CASSEVSGDSPLHF.

This rearrangement joins TRBV9 to TRBJ2-1; D perhaps matches TRBD1 (5 bases). Germline lookup yields CDR1 SGDLS and CDR2 YYNGEE. Between the trimmed V and J ends, which lost 10 bases and 0 bases, there was a span of 14 bases. This CDR3 has 14 amino acids. CDR3 coding DNA: TGTGCCTCCAACCCGACAGACTCCTACAATGAGCAGTTCTTC. Protein: CASNPTDSYNEQFF.

This sequence joins TRBV12-2 and TRBJ2-3; the tabulated D call, TRBD2, remains unverified against the DNA. TRBV12-2 is recorded as a pseudogene. CDR3 length: 13 amino acids. For the CDR3, the DNA is TGTGCAAGTCGCTTAGGAGGAACAGATACGCAGTATTTT. Its translation is CASRLGGTDTQYF.

The CDR3 sequence is CATSDPGQRGYPDTQYF. The DNA for the CDR3 is TGTGCCACCAGTGACCCCGGACAGCGGGGTTACCCAGATACGCAGTATTTT. The chain combines TRBV24-1 with TRBJ2-3; possibly TRBD2 for D (7 bases). This CDR3 comprises 17 residues. The germline V and J ends were trimmed by 4 bases and 4 bases, with 20 bases remaining between them. Germline V lookup: CDR1 KGHDR, CDR2 SFDVKD.

For this clone: The identical CDR3 is also encoded by other nucleotide sequences in the sample. The gene calls are TRBV7-2 and TRBJ2-1; no firm D call. Germline assignment: CDR1 SGHTA and CDR2 FQGNSA. The CDR3 length is 13 residues. V was clipped by 0 bases and J by 3 bases, with 3 bases between them. Here the CDR3 reads CASSLALYNEQFF. DNA of the CDR3: TGTGCCAGCAGCTTAGCTCTCTACAATGAGCAGTTCTTC. Together with reference TRBV7-2 and TRBJ2-1, the CDR3 gives the full variable domain: GAGVSQSPSNKVTEKGKDVELRCDPISGHTALYWYRQSLGQGLEFLIYFQGNSAPDKSGLPSDRFSAERTGGSVSTLTIQRTQQEDSAVYLCASSLALYNEQFFGPGTRLTVL.

The chain is built from TRBV5-1 and TRBJ2-5; 15 nucleotides align to TRBD2. Germline lookup yields CDR1 SGHRS and CDR2 YFSETQ. The CDR3 runs 17 residues. V lost 6 bases and J lost 4; bases outside the gene matches: 10. CDR3 DNA sequence: TGCGCCAGCAACCCTGGACTAGCGGGAGGGCCGGGAGAGACCCAGTACTTC. It specifies CASNPGLAGGPGETQYF.